One sample yielded the 30 T cell receptor beta chains listed below, sequenced in a study of shared clonotypes between healthy human individuals. The protocol was immunoSEQ multiplex PCR, while the TCRdb copy is restricted to in-frame clones and leaves out a portion. The sample holds about 990,000 clones, 78% seen once. The sequenced sample was memory CD4+ T cells from PBMCs. Subset indicated: CD45RA-negative fraction. These receptors were obtained from a man aged 18 to 29 in good health. Some clones in this sample may be carry-over from other donors' samples.

The V and J genes are TRBV10-3 and TRBJ1-5; TRBD1 agrees at 8 bases. The CDR3 covers 14 residues. CDR1 is ENHRY, CDR2 SYGVKD, per germline. J lost 5 bases, V lost 6 bases, and 6 bases had no gene match. The CDR3 DNA reads as TGTGCCATCAGCCGACAGGGGACCGATCAGCCCCAGCATTTT. Amino acid sequence: CAISRQGTDQPQHF.

V is TRBV10-1 and J is TRBJ1-1; D perhaps matches TRBD1 (5 bases). The CDR3 is 16 amino acids. The germline V gene has CDR1 WNHNN and CDR2 SYGVQD (reference sequence). V shed 0 bases and J shed 6 bases, with 17 bases lying between them. CDR3 sequence: CASSESVEPGLSEAFF. The CDR3 region has the DNA TGCGCCAGCAGTGAGTCGGTGGAGCCAGGGCTGTCTGAAGCTTTCTTT.

This clone was detected only once. Only one base separates this from a far larger clonotype, so it likely reflects a read error. This same CDR3 is encoded by further DNA sequences in the sample. The rearrangement joins TRBV5-6 to TRBJ2-7; 7 nucleotides align to TRBD1. The germline V gene has CDR1 SGHDT and CDR2 YYEEEE. The CDR3 is 17 amino acids. Trimming cost V 4 bases and J 3 bases; bases outside gene matches: 16. The CDR3 DNA reads as TGTGCCAGCAGCGCGGCGAAAATAGGGCAGGGGGTCTACGAGCAGTACTTC. Translation: CASSAAKIGQGVYEQYF.

On this clone: One end of the junction varies from germline; a read error may be responsible. The CDR3: CVSRLAGESDTQYF. The CDR3 coding sequence is TGTGTCAGCAGGTTAGCGGGAGAGTCAGATACGCAGTATTTT. The rearrangement joins TRBV5-4 to TRBJ2-3, with 9 bases identical to TRBD2. Looked up from germline, CDR1 is SGHNT and CDR2 is YYREEE (reference sequence). This CDR3 has 14 amino acids.

V usage is TRBV28 and J usage is TRBJ1-3; D gene unclear. Trimming cost V 3 bases and J 2 bases, with 8 bases left between them. Germline assignment: CDR1 MDHEN and CDR2 SYDVKM. This CDR3 contains 14 residues. In nucleotides, the CDR3 is TGTGCCAGCAGTTTGGGTCCCGCTGGAAACACCATATATTTT. It is translated as CASSLGPAGNTIYF.

As to this clone: A much larger clone differs from this one at a single base, so this may be a read error. V gene TRBV5-1 combines with J gene TRBJ2-3; 9 bases match TRBD1. Germline CDR1 SGHRS, CDR2 YFSETQ. The length of the CDR3 is 16 residues. The CDR3 is CASSSGTGSGTVTQYF. The CDR3 DNA sequence: TGCGCCAGCAGCTCGGGGACAGGGTCGGGAACAGTTACGCAGTATTTT.

The chain uses TRBV7-9 and TRBJ2-2; D ambiguous. The CDR3 covers 13 residues. Trimming left V 8 bases short and J 5 bases short, with 12 bases between. The germline gives CDR1 SEHNR, CDR2 FQNEAQ (reference sequence). The CDR3 nucleotides are TGTGCCAGCCTCCGTGGCTCGACCGGGGAGCTGTTTTTT. Translated: CASLRGSTGELFF.

The chain carries TRBV5-4 and TRBJ2-7; unclear D gene. Germline CDR1 SGHNT, CDR2 YYREEE (reference sequence). Trimming removed 4 bases at V and 3 bases at J, with 11 bases between. The CDR3 is 13 amino acids. CDR3 coding DNA: TGTGCCAGCAGCACCAAGACTGGCTACGAGCAGTACTTC. Translating it yields CASSTKTGYEQYF.

V is TRBV28 and J is TRBJ2-7, with 12 bases aligning to TRBD2. CDR3 size: 14 residues. V lost 5 bases, J lost 7 bases, and 6 bases stayed unmatched. Germline V gene lookup returns CDR1 MDHEN and CDR2 SYDVKM. CDR3 protein: CASSLTSGGIEQYF. In nucleotides, the CDR3 is TGTGCCAGCAGTCTGACTAGCGGGGGAATAGAGCAGTACTTC. Filled out from reference TRBV28 and TRBJ2-7, the complete variable domain reads DVKVTQSSRYLVKRTGEKVFLECVQDMDHENMFWYRQDPGLGLRLIYFSYDVKMKEKGDIPEGYSVSREKKERFSLILESASTNQTSMYLCASSLTSGGIEQYFGPGTRLTVT.

Of note for this clone: Other nucleotide sequences from this sample produce the same CDR3. This chain links TRBV9 with TRBJ2-7; maybe TRBD2 (6 bases). The germline V gene encodes CDR1 SGDLS and CDR2 YYNGEE. V gave up 4 bases and J gave up 4 bases, with 15 bases separating them. This CDR3 contains 14 residues. The CDR3 spells CASSPGLASYEQYF. In DNA form, the CDR3 reads TGTGCCAGCAGCCCCGGGCTAGCGAGTTACGAGCAGTACTTC.

This clone came up a few times. The chain has TRBV5-1 and TRBJ2-7, with D possibly being TRBD2 (5 bases). The CDR3 has 15 amino acids. Germline lookup yields CDR1 SGHRS and CDR2 YFSETQ. Trimming took off 0 bases at V and 3 bases at J, with 13 bases between the two ends. CDR3 bases: TGCGCCAGCAGCTTGGCGGTCGGGAACCTCTACGAGCAGTACTTC. It specifies CASSLAVGNLYEQYF. The variable domain in full, with the rest retrieved from reference TRBV5-1 and TRBJ2-7, is KAGVTQTPRYLIKTRGQQVTLSCSPISGHRSVSWYQQTPGQGLQFLFEYFSETQRNKGNFPGRFSGRQFSNSRSEMNVSTLELGDSALYLCASSLAVGNLYEQYFGPGTRLTVT.

The chain combines TRBV19 with TRBJ1-2; D may be TRBD1 (5 bases). CDR3 length equals 14 residues. The V gene lost 6 bases and the J gene lost 7 bases, with 18 bases spanning the gap. CDR1 LNHDA and CDR2 SQIVND come from the germline V gene (reference sequence). CDR3 coding DNA: TGTGCCAGTAGAATGGGGCAGGGCACAGTTGGCTACACCTTC. Its protein is CASRMGQGTVGYTF.

There are a few counts of this clone. This chain joins TRBV5-4 and TRBJ1-2; D gene unclear. V was clipped by 3 bases and J by 3 bases, with 24 bases between them. Germline V CDR1 and CDR2: SGHNT, YYREEE (reference sequence). CDR3 length: 18 residues. CDR3 DNA sequence: TGTGCCAGCAGCTCCCCGTCTAGGGCGGCCCACGGGTACTATGGCTACACCTTC. It codes for CASSSPSRAAHGYYGYTF.

The chain uses TRBV7-9 and TRBJ1-4, with no clear D. V was trimmed by 1 base and J by 7 bases, leaving 10 bases between them. The CDR3 has 14 amino acids. CDR1 and CDR2 from the germline V gene are SEHNR and FQNEAQ (reference sequence). The CDR3 nucleotides are TGTGCCAGCAGCTTAGTAAGCACAGCTGAAAAACTGTTTTTT. Its translation is CASSLVSTAEKLFF.

The chain couples TRBV18 to TRBJ1-2; 10 nucleotides match TRBD1. CDR3 length equals 17 residues. V lost 3 bases, J lost 4 bases, and 11 bases stayed unmatched. Germline CDR1 is KGHSH and CDR2 is LQKENI. CDR3 region: CASSPSGQGLTPYGYTF. The CDR3 region has the DNA TGTGCCAGCTCACCCTCGGGACAGGGGCTAACCCCCTATGGCTACACCTTC. The variable domain in full, with the rest retrieved from reference TRBV18 and TRBJ1-2, is NAGVMQNPRHLVRRRGQEARLRCSPMKGHSHVYWYRQLPEEGLKFMVYLQKENIIDESGMPKERFSAEFPKEGPSILRIQQVVRGDSAAYFCASSPSGQGLTPYGYTFGSGTRLTVV.

In this sample, this clone turned up a few times. The sample holds other DNA sequences that translate to the same CDR3. J is TRBJ1-5 and V is TRBV18; D may be TRBD1 (6 bases). From germline, CDR1 is KGHSH and CDR2 LQKENI. Trimming stripped 6 bases from V and 5 bases from J, with 11 bases between. The CDR3 is 13 amino acids. CDR3 sequence: CASSPGEDQPQHF. CDR3 sequence (DNA): TGTGCCAGCTCCCCAGGGGAAGATCAGCCCCAGCATTTT. Complete variable domain (other parts from reference TRBV18 and TRBJ1-5): NAGVMQNPRHLVRRRGQEARLRCSPMKGHSHVYWYRQLPEEGLKFMVYLQKENIIDESGMPKERFSAEFPKEGPSILRIQQVVRGDSAAYFCASSPGEDQPQHFGDGTRLSIL.

CDR3 protein: CASSITGVGEKLFF. The CDR3 DNA is TGTGCCAGTAGTATTACTGGAGTTGGTGAAAAACTGTTTTTT. The chain has TRBV19 and TRBJ1-4; no reliable D call. This CDR3 has 14 amino acids. Trimming shortened V by 3 bases and J by 7 bases, and 12 bases separated the two germline ends. The germline V gene encodes CDR1 LNHDA and CDR2 SQIVND (reference sequence).

V and J are TRBV4-1 and TRBJ2-7; TRBD2 matches 7 bases. The ends lost 1 base at V and 3 bases at J; junction bases unmatched: 9. Germline V gives CDR1 MGHRA, CDR2 YSYEKL. The CDR3 is 16 residues long. CDR3 region: CASSQGKAGTYYEQYF. CDR3 DNA: TGCGCCAGCAGCCAAGGGAAAGCGGGAACCTACTACGAGCAGTACTTC.

The chain links TRBV4-1 to TRBJ2-3; no definite D call. V was pared by 0 bases and J by 4 bases, with 11 bases between. CDR1 is MGHRA and CDR2 is YSYEKL in the germline V gene. This CDR3 has 15 amino acids. The DNA of the CDR3 is TGCGCCAGCAGCCAAGATTGGCTAGTTGCAGATACGCAGTATTTT. Translating it yields CASSQDWLVADTQYF.

The V gene is TRBV6-5, the J gene TRBJ2-7; 15 positions match TRBD2. This CDR3 region has 14 residues. Germline lookup yields CDR1 MNHEY and CDR2 SVGAGI. J was trimmed by 9 bases and V by 5 bases; bases with no gene match: 5. CDR3 sequence: CASSRTSGRAGQYF. CDR3 bases: TGTGCCAGCAGTAGGACTAGCGGGAGGGCCGGGCAGTACTTC.

This clone was recorded once. The chain uses TRBV29-1 and TRBJ2-1; 8 positions agree with TRBD2. This CDR3 contains 15 residues. Germline lookup yields CDR1 SQVTM and CDR2 ANQGSEA. The trim removed 4 bases at V and 4 bases at J, leaving 9 bases unmatched. The CDR3 bases are TGCAGCGTTGCTCGACGGGCTAGCGGGTACAATGAGCAGTTCTTC. Protein product: CSVARRASGYNEQFF.

CDR3 residues: CASSIKQGAHYGYTF. The CDR3 DNA sequence: TGTGCCAGCAGTATAAAACAGGGGGCGCACTATGGCTACACCTTC. The genes are TRBV27 and TRBJ1-2, with TRBD1 matching over 9 bases. J was trimmed by 3 bases and V by 5 bases; bases with no gene match: 7. In germline, CDR1 is MNHEY, CDR2 SMNVEV (reference sequence). The length of the CDR3 is 15 residues.

The chain couples TRBV7-8 to TRBJ2-5, with 7 positions matching TRBD2. Germline V gives CDR1 SGHVS, CDR2 FQNEAQ. V shed 2 bases, J shed 1 base, and the junction held 10 bases outside the gene matches. CDR3 length: 17 amino acids. CDR3 nucleotides: TGTGCCAGCAGCTTACGGACTAGTTTGGGGACCCAAGAGACCCAGTACTTC. Residues: CASSLRTSLGTQETQYF.

A remark on this clone: The junction departs from germline at one end; a sequencing error may be responsible. The chain recombines TRBV2 with TRBJ2-3, with 9 nucleotides matching TRBD2. The length of the CDR3 is 13 residues. The germline gives CDR1 SNHLY, CDR2 FYNNEI. CDR3 bases: TGTGCCAGCGATTACCTGCGGGAGGGCACCTCCCTGTTT. Translated, it gives CASDYLREGTSLF.

This chain links TRBV28 with TRBJ1-2; D ambiguous. Germline loops: CDR1 MDHEN, CDR2 SYDVKM. V lost 3 bases and J lost 7, with 15 bases in between. The CDR3 consists of 14 residues. The CDR3 spells CASSFISFYGGYTF. The CDR3 nucleotides read TGTGCCAGCAGTTTTATATCCTTCTACGGTGGCTACACCTTC.

The chain has TRBV25-1 and TRBJ2-4, with D possibly TRBD2 on 6 matching bases. The germline V and J ends were trimmed by 8 bases and 1 base, with 12 bases remaining between them. The germline CDR1 and CDR2 sequences are MGHDK and SYGVNS. This CDR3 has 14 amino acids. The CDR3 nucleotides read TGTGCCAGCGGCAGTCGGGGGGCCAAAAACATTCAGTACTTC. It specifies CASGSRGAKNIQYF.

The chain joins TRBV5-8 to TRBJ2-5, with 7 nucleotides matching TRBD2. Germline V lookup: CDR1 SGHTS, CDR2 YDEGEE. The J segment lost 0 bases and the V segment lost 3 bases, leaving 8 bases of the junction unmatched. CDR3 length: 16 amino acids. The CDR3 protein is CASSSGGGGNQETQYF. The CDR3 DNA is TGTGCCAGCAGCTCTGGCGGGGGTGGAAACCAAGAGACCCAGTACTTC.

About this clone: The junction does not match germline at one end; this may be a read error. The chain combines TRBV29-1 with TRBJ2-3, with D perhaps matching TRBD1 (5 bases). Germline values: CDR1 SQVTM, CDR2 ANQGSEA. The CDR3 covers 13 residues. CDR3: CSVESEDTYTQYF. The CDR3 DNA reads TGCAGCGTCGAAAGCGAGGACACATATACGCAGTATTTT.

The J gene is TRBJ1-2, the V gene TRBV28; D possibly corresponds to TRBD1 (5 bases). V gave up 5 bases and J gave up 5 bases, with 21 bases separating them. This CDR3 region has 16 residues. CDR1 is MDHEN, CDR2 SYDVKM, per germline. CDR3 nucleotides: TGTGCCAGCAGTCCCCAAGGAGGATGGGGGGATTATGGCTACACCTTC. It encodes CASSPQGGWGDYGYTF.

This sequence joins TRBV30 and TRBJ2-1; 10 bases fit TRBD1. CDR3 size: 14 residues. V shed 5 bases and J 0 bases; nucleotides not matched to a gene: 1. Germline V gene lookup returns CDR1 GTSNPN and CDR2 SVGIG (reference sequence). Here the CDR3 reads CAWGQGGSYNEQFF. CDR3 sequence (DNA): TGTGCCTGGGGACAGGGGGGCTCCTACAATGAGCAGTTCTTC.